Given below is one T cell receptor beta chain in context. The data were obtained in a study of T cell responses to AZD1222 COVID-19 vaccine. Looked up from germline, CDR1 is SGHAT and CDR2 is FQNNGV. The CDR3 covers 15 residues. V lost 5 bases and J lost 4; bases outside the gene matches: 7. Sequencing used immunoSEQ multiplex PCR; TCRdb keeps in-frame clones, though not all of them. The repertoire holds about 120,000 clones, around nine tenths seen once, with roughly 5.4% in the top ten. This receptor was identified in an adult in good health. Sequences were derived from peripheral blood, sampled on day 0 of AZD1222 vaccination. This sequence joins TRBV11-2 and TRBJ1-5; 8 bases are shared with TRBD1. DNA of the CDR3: TGTGCCAGCAGCCAGGGGCAGGGGGCGAATCAGCCCCAGCATTTT. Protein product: CASSQGQGANQPQHF.